Presented here are 17 T cell receptor beta chains from one specimen sequenced in a study of early T cells in non-severe SARS-CoV-2 infection. TCRdb processed the 5' RACE reads anew with MiXCR; each CDR3 protein has one entry. The data show fewer than 40,000 distinct CDR3 sequences, around 5% seen once. Input material: whole blood. Receptor source: an adult who was a healthcare worker with PCR-confirmed SARS-CoV-2 infection or an uninfected control (not recorded which).

This clonotype was recorded at least ten times. The chain recombines TRBV7-3 with TRBJ1-1, with D tentatively TRBD1 (6 bases). Germline CDR1 reads SGHTA; CDR2 reads FQGTGA. Trimming pared 5 bases from V and 1 base from J, leaving 14 bases between. The CDR3 extends over 15 amino acids. CDR3 sequence reads: CASSPGARRNTEAFF. CDR3 coding DNA: TGTGCCAGCAGCCCAGGGGCAAGGCGGAACACTGAAGCTTTCTTT.

The chain has TRBV7-2 and TRBJ2-1, with D perhaps matching TRBD1 (6 bases). Germline V CDR1 and CDR2: SGHTA, FQGNSA. This CDR3 spans 15 amino acids. V lost 7 bases and J 10 bases, leaving 23 bases between the germline ends. This CDR3 reads CASNISPEPTGEQFF. The CDR3 coding sequence is TGTGCCAGCAACATCTCACCGGAACCCACAGGGGAGCAGTTCTTC.

Ten or more counts support this clonotype. The gene calls are TRBV5-6 and TRBJ2-7; the D gene is possibly TRBD1 (6 bases). The V gene lost 6 bases and the J gene lost 3 bases, with 19 bases spanning the gap. The CDR3 contains 15 residues. Germline lookup yields CDR1 SGHDT and CDR2 YYEEEE. CDR3 sequence reads: CASNRWPAGDYEQYF. CDR3 in DNA: TGTGCCAGCAACAGGTGGCCGGCAGGGGACTACGAGCAGTACTTC.

This clonotype was recorded many times. The rearrangement links TRBV12-1 to TRBJ2-3; no DNA check was done on the table's D call, TRBD2. TRBV12-1 is reported as a pseudogene. The CDR3 consists of 19 residues. CDR3 in DNA: TGTGCCAGCAGCTGGGGACTAGCGGGAGAGGGGTCGGGCACAGATACGCAGTATTTT. Translation: CASSWGLAGEGSGTDTQYF.

This clonotype was seen many times. This sequence joins TRBV19 and TRBJ1-5; no definite D call. Trimming cost V 4 bases and J 0 bases, with 10 bases left between them. The CDR3 totals 15 residues. Germline lookup yields CDR1 LNHDA and CDR2 SQIVND (reference sequence). CDR3 DNA sequence: TGTGCCAGTAGTACGACACCTTATAGCAATCAGCCCCAGCATTTT. This codes for CASSTTPYSNQPQHF.

The sample holds many counts of this clonotype. The chain carries TRBV5-1 and TRBJ2-7; a weak D match, TRBD1 (6 bases). The CDR3 runs 14 residues. Looked up from germline, CDR1 is SGHRS and CDR2 is YFSETQ. V was trimmed by 5 bases and J by 4 bases, leaving 16 bases between them. The CDR3 loop is CASRPPGHPYEQYF. CDR3 DNA sequence: TGCGCCAGCAGGCCTCCGGGACACCCGTACGAGCAGTACTTC.

At least ten counts were recorded for this clonotype. The chain uses TRBV29-1 and TRBJ2-2, with D perhaps being TRBD1 or TRBD2 (5 bases each). Germline values: CDR1 SQVTM, CDR2 ANQGSEA. The CDR3 has 15 residues. Trimming stripped 5 bases from V and 2 bases from J, with 15 bases between. CDR3 coding DNA: TGCAGCGTTTGGGGACCGGGCGATAACACCGGGGAGCTGTTTTTT. Encoded protein: CSVWGPGDNTGELFF.

This clonotype was seen only a few times. V gene TRBV7-9 combines with J gene TRBJ2-7; D remains unclear. The V end lost 2 bases, the J end lost 0 bases, and 14 bases lay between the germline ends. Germline CDR1 and CDR2: SEHNR and FQNEAQ (reference sequence). The CDR3 loop spans 16 amino acids. In nucleotides, the CDR3 is TGTGCCAGCAGCTTACCCTATGGTGTCAGCTCCTACGAGCAGTACTTC. It codes for CASSLPYGVSSYEQYF.

CDR3: CATSDAGTGLETQYF. CDR3 bases: TGTGCCACCAGTGACGCCGGGACAGGATTGGAGACCCAGTACTTC. The chain carries TRBV24-1 and TRBJ2-5; TRBD1 matches 8 bases. CDR1 is KGHDR, CDR2 SFDVKD, per germline. This CDR3 has 15 amino acids. Trimming removed 4 bases from V and 5 bases from J; junction bases left unmatched: 8.

In this sample, this clonotype turned up many times. One end of the junction is discordant with germline, which a read error may explain. The chain carries TRBV7-8 and TRBJ1-3; D not certain. The CDR3 covers 15 residues. Germline V gives CDR1 SGHVS, CDR2 FQNEAQ. In DNA form, the CDR3 reads TGTGCCAGCAGCTTAGTTTGGAGCTCTGAAAACACCATATATTTT. This encodes CASSLVWSSENTIYF.

This clonotype was found a few times. V and J are TRBV25-1 and TRBJ2-7; 8 positions agree with TRBD2. The V gene end was trimmed by 6 bases and the J gene end by 0 bases; junction bases not matched to a gene: 4. The germline gives CDR1 MGHDK, CDR2 SYGVNS. This CDR3 spans 14 amino acids. CDR3 bases: TGTGCCAGCAGCCGAACTAGCGGCTCCTACGAGCAGTACTTC. It is translated as CASSRTSGSYEQYF.

This clonotype was counted at least ten times. The chain combines TRBV7-3 with TRBJ2-3, with D possibly being TRBD1 or TRBD2 (5 bases each). Germline assignment: CDR1 SGHTA and CDR2 FQGTGA. The CDR3 sequence is 16 residues long. The V gene lost 5 bases and the J gene lost 4 bases, with 19 bases spanning the gap. DNA of the CDR3: TGTGCCAGCAGCAATGAGGGACGGCTGGGCGCAGATACGCAGTATTTT. This codes for CASSNEGRLGADTQYF.

This clonotype was found many times. This chain links TRBV7-2 with TRBJ1-1; D is uncertain. Deletions cut 8 bases from V and 2 bases from J, with 6 bases between. Germline CDR1 and CDR2: SGHTA and FQGNSA. The CDR3 loop spans 11 amino acids. The DNA for the CDR3 is TGTGCCAGCTCCCAAAACACTGAAGCTTTCTTT. It is translated as CASSQNTEAFF.

This clonotype ranks as medium-sized. The chain employs TRBV9 and TRBJ2-1; tentative D call: TRBD2 (6 bases). The CDR3 extends over 17 amino acids. The V gene's germline CDR1 is SGDLS and CDR2 YYNGEE. Trimming stripped 0 bases from V and 7 bases from J, with 20 bases between. DNA of the CDR3: TGTGCCAGCAGCGTAGAGGCTAGCGTAATAAACGGGAATGAGCAGTTCTTC. Encoded protein: CASSVEASVINGNEQFF.

This clonotype showed up many times. The chain uses TRBV29-1 and TRBJ2-3; the match to TRBD2 covers 12 bases. The CDR3 runs 16 residues. CDR1 and CDR2 (germline): SQVTM, ANQGSEA. The J segment lost 0 bases and the V segment lost 6 bases, leaving 7 bases of the junction unmatched. The CDR3 DNA reads as TGCAGCGTGGACATAGGGACTAGCGGGAGCACAGATACGCAGTATTTT. It codes for CSVDIGTSGSTDTQYF.

This clonotype showed up just a few times. The chain employs TRBV29-1 and TRBJ1-3; TRBD1 might be the D (5 bases). The CDR3 runs 12 residues. The germline V gene has CDR1 SQVTM and CDR2 ANQGSEA. Trimming cost V 3 bases and J 2 bases, with 5 bases left between them. For the CDR3, the DNA is TGCAGCGTTGAGGGACCTGGAAACACCATATATTTT. It codes for CSVEGPGNTIYF.

This clonotype has at least ten counts. The chain employs TRBV4-1 and TRBJ2-2; 7 bases align to TRBD1. V was pared by 4 bases and J by 0 bases, with 2 bases of the junction left unmatched. Germline CDR1 is MGHRA and CDR2 is YSYEKL. The CDR3 is 15 amino acids. The CDR3 is CASSLTGANTGELFF. CDR3 in DNA: TGCGCCAGCAGCCTTACAGGGGCGAACACCGGGGAGCTGTTTTTT.